A selection of T cell receptor beta chains follows, all from one sample in a study of cytomegalovirus exposure and HLA in healthy donors. Data came from immunoSEQ multiplex PCR; TCRdb stores just in-frame clones and leaves some out. The sample has over 75,000 clones, more than 60% seen once. The sequencing input was PBMCs. The receptors were sampled from a man aged 45-60 years in good health and CMV-seropositive. CDR3s include the opening cysteine and the closing phenylalanine or tryptophan. The order of the fields is clone size, J gene, V gene, CDR3 length, D gene, CDR3 protein, CDR3 DNA. D genes are given only for firm matches. Expanded clones are given a class, and other clones once, few, many or no size at all.

>NA|TRBJ2-7|TRBV6-5|14|TRBD2
CASSWGRGGYEQYF
TGTGCCAGCAGTTGGGGACGGGGGGGTTACGAGCAGTACTTC
>NA|TRBJ2-7|TRBV27|13|NA
CASSLQGFDEQYF
TGTGCCAGCAGTTTACAGGGTTTCGACGAGCAGTACTTC
>NA|TRBJ1-6|TRBV5-6|12|NA
CASSPMGATLHF
TGTGCCAGCAGCCCGATGGGGGCGACCCTCCACTTT
>NA|TRBJ1-2|TRBV18|13|TRBD1
CASSPDRDYGYTF
TGTGCCAGCTCACCGGACAGGGACTATGGCTACACCTTC
>NA|TRBJ1-2|TRBV18|17|TRBD1
CASSPQGTGGMDYGYTF
TGTGCCAGCTCACCACAAGGGACAGGGGGCATGGACTATGGCTACACCTTC
>few|TRBJ1-3|TRBV6-5|14|TRBD1
CASSMTGAGNTIYF
TGTGCCAGCAGTATGACAGGGGCTGGAAACACCATATATTTT
>NA|TRBJ1-4|TRBV6-5|13|NA
CASSSGLNEKLFF
TGTGCCAGCAGTTCCGGTCTCAATGAAAAACTGTTTTTT
>NA|TRBJ2-7|TRBV4-2|14|TRBD1
CASNPGGATYEQYF
TGTGCCAGCAATCCAGGGGGCGCGACCTACGAGCAGTACTTC
>NA|TRBJ1-1|TRBV7-6|13|NA
CASSLVGGKKAFF
TGTGCCAGCAGCTTAGTCGGCGGAAAAAAAGCTTTCTTT
>few|TRBJ1-1|TRBV27|15|NA
CASSSRPGGGTEAFF
TGTGCCAGCAGTTCTAGACCGGGGGGGGGAACTGAAGCTTTCTTT
>NA|TRBJ1-4|TRBV4-3|17|NA
CASSQATGGTTNEKLFF
TGCGCCAGCAGCCAAGCTACAGGCGGTACAACTAATGAAAAACTGTTTTTT
>NA|TRBJ1-4|TRBV7-2|12|NA
CASSLGREKLFF
TGTGCCAGCAGCTTAGGGAGAGAAAAACTGTTTTTT
>once|TRBJ2-3|TRBV11-1|15|NA
CASSLVGPGTDTQYF
TGTGCCAGCAGCTTAGTAGGGCCGGGGACAGATACGCAGTATTTT
>NA|TRBJ1-5|TRBV6-1|15|NA
CASSEAGQGFMPQHF
TGTGCCAGCAGTGAAGCGGGGCAGGGGTTTATGCCCCAGCATTTT
>NA|TRBJ1-2|TRBV19|16|TRBD1
CASSTTTLDREDGYTF
TGTGCCAGTAGTACAACTACCCTGGACAGGGAGGATGGCTACACCTTC
>few|TRBJ2-2|TRBV6-5|13|TRBD1
CASDRGNTGELFF
TGTGCCAGCGACAGGGGGAACACCGGGGAGCTGTTTTTT
>NA|TRBJ2-5|TRBV30|14|NA
CAWSVVRGLKTQYF
TGTGCCTGGAGTGTAGTCAGGGGCCTCAAGACCCAGTACTTC
>NA|TRBJ1-1|TRBV18|16|TRBD1
CASSTTGVSMNTEAFF
TGTGCCAGCTCGACGACAGGGGTTTCGATGAACACTGAAGCTTTCTTT
>NA|TRBJ1-2|TRBV28|16|NA
CASSLPPGAGDNGYTF
TGTGCCAGCAGTTTACCACCTGGGGCAGGGGATAATGGCTACACCTTC
>NA|TRBJ2-3|TRBV18|16|TRBD2
CASSPRGRGGQDTQYF
TGTGCCAGCTCACCAAGGGGGCGGGGGGGCCAAGATACGCAGTATTTT
>once|TRBJ1-1|TRBV19|16|TRBD1
CASSIPRQGLNTEAFF
TGTGCCAGTAGTATCCCTCGACAGGGGCTGAACACTGAAGCTTTCTTT
>NA|TRBJ1-4|TRBV4-3|15|TRBD1
CASSQGRTGDEKLFF
TGCGCCAGCAGTCAGGGGAGGACAGGGGATGAAAAACTGTTTTTT
>NA|TRBJ1-1|TRBV10-3|11|NA
CAIGRGTEAFF
TGTGCCATCGGGAGGGGAACTGAAGCTTTCTTT
>NA|TRBJ1-1|TRBV2|14|TRBD1
CASRPGQGPTEAFF
TGTGCCAGCAGGCCGGGACAGGGGCCCACTGAAGCTTTCTTT
>NA|TRBJ1-1|TRBV7-2|13|NA
CASSPGVLTEAFF
TGTGCCAGCAGCCCCGGGGTCCTCACTGAAGCTTTCTTT
>NA|TRBJ1-1|TRBV5-6|13|NA
CASSFGENTEAFF
TGTGCCAGCAGCTTCGGGGAGAACACTGAAGCTTTCTTT
>NA|TRBJ2-2|TRBV9|16|TRBD2
CASSSKAGVNTGELFF
TGTGCCAGCAGCTCTAAAGCGGGGGTGAACACCGGGGAGCTGTTTTTT
>NA|TRBJ1-6|TRBV9|15|NA
CASSRNDGGRSPLHF
TGTGCCAGCAGCCGAAACGACGGGGGTCGCTCACCCCTCCACTTT
>once|TRBJ1-1|TRBV6-5|14|NA
CASSASLMNTEAFF
TGTGCCAGCAGTGCGTCCCTAATGAACACTGAAGCTTTCTTT
>NA|TRBJ1-2|TRBV15|15|TRBD1
CATSVRTGANYGYTF
TGTGCCACCAGCGTACGGACAGGGGCTAACTATGGCTACACCTTC
>once|TRBJ2-1|TRBV4-3|16|NA
CASSQEGGTVYNEQFF
TGCGCCAGCAGCCAAGAGGGCGGGACGGTCTACAATGAGCAGTTCTTC
>NA|TRBJ2-5|TRBV2|14|TRBD2
CASSDRLAEETQYF
TGTGCCAGCAGTGACCGACTAGCGGAAGAGACCCAGTACTTC
>NA|TRBJ1-1|TRBV6-5|16|NA
CASSYSWGQMNTEAFF
TGTGCCAGCAGTTACTCCTGGGGGCAGATGAACACTGAAGCTTTCTTT
>NA|TRBJ1-3|TRBV7-8|16|NA
CASSLEGTNSGNTIYF
TGTGCCAGCAGCTTAGAAGGGACAAACTCTGGAAACACCATATATTTT
>NA|TRBJ1-5|TRBV25-1|15|TRBD1
CASSDPGTGHQPQHF
TGTGCCAGCAGTGACCCCGGGACAGGGCATCAGCCCCAGCATTTT
>NA|TRBJ2-5|TRBV12-2|17|NA
CASRLGFREGLQETQYF
TGTGCAAGTCGCTTAGGGTTTCGGGAGGGCCTACAAGAGACCCAGTACTTC
>NA|TRBJ2-5|TRBV16|14|TRBD1
CASSQSGQKETQYF
TGTGCCAGCAGCCAATCGGGACAGAAAGAGACCCAGTACTTC
>NA|TRBJ2-1|TRBV4-1|16|TRBD2
CASSQAGLAGIDEQFF
TGCGCCAGCAGCCAAGCGGGACTAGCGGGGATCGATGAGCAGTTCTTC
>NA|TRBJ1-4|TRBV30|17|NA
CAWSVPGHRTTNEKLFF
TGTGCCTGGAGTGTACCGGGACACCGTACAACTAATGAAAAACTGTTTTTT
>NA|TRBJ1-2|TRBV7-2|15|TRBD1
CAITIQGNPYYGYTF
TGTGCCATCACTATACAGGGGAACCCTTACTATGGCTACACCTTC
>NA|TRBJ1-2|TRBV28|14|TRBD1
CASSSDDRVWGYTF
TGTGCCAGCAGTTCCGATGACAGGGTTTGGGGCTACACCTTC
>few|TRBJ1-2|TRBV6-6|15|TRBD1
CASTGRDRGNYGYTF
TGTGCCAGCACTGGTAGGGACAGGGGTAACTATGGCTACACCTTC
>NA|TRBJ2-1|TRBV19|13|NA
CASSIDQGGGEFF
TGTGCCAGTAGTATAGATCAAGGTGGCGGGGAGTTCTTC